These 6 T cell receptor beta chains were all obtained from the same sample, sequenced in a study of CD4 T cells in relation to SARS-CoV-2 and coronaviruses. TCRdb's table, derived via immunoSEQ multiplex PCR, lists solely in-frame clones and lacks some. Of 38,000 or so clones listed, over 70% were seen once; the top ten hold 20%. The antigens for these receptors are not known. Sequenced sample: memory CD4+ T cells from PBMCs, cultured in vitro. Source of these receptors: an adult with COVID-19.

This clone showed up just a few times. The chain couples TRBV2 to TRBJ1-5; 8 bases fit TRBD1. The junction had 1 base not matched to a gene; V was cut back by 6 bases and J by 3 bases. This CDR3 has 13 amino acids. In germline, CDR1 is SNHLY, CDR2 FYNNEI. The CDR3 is CASRGQANQPQHF. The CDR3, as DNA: TGTGCCAGCAGGGGACAGGCCAATCAGCCCCAGCATTTT.

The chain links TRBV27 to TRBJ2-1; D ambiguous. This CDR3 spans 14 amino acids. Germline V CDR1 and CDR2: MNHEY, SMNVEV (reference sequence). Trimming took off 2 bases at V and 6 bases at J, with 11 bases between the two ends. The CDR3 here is CASSLLTKGNEQFF. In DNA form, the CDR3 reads TGTGCCAGCAGTTTACTTACTAAGGGCAATGAGCAGTTCTTC.

The CDR3 DNA follows: TGTGCCAGCTCACGCTCCAACGGGGAGACCCAGTACTTC. Translated, it gives CASSRSNGETQYF. The chain uses TRBV18 and TRBJ2-5; D unresolved. Germline V CDR1 and CDR2: KGHSH, LQKENI. The CDR3 spans 13 residues. Trimming left V 4 bases short and J 5 bases short, with 11 bases between. Full variable domain (rest looked up from reference TRBV18 and TRBJ2-5): NAGVMQNPRHLVRRRGQEARLRCSPMKGHSHVYWYRQLPEEGLKFMVYLQKENIIDESGMPKERFSAEFPKEGPSILRIQQVVRGDSAAYFCASSRSNGETQYFGPGTRLLVL.

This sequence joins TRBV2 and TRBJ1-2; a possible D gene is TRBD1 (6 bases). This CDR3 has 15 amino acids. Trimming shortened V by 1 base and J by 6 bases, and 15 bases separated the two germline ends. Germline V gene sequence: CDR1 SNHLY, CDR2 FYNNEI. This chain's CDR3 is CASSEVRGQDHGYTF. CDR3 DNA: TGTGCCAGCAGTGAAGTGCGGGGGCAGGACCATGGCTACACCTTC.

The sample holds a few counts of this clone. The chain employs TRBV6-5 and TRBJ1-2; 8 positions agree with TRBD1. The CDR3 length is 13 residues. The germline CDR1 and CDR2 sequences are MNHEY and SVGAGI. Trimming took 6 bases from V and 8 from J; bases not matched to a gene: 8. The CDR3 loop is CASRTGTGRGYTF. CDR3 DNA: TGTGCCAGCAGGACCGGGACAGGACGCGGCTACACCTTC.

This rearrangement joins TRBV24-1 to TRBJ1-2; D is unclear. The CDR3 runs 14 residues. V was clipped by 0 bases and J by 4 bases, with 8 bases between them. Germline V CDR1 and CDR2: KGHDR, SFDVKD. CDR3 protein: CATSDLGQPYGYTF. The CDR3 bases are TGTGCCACCAGTGATTTGGGGCAGCCCTATGGCTACACCTTC.